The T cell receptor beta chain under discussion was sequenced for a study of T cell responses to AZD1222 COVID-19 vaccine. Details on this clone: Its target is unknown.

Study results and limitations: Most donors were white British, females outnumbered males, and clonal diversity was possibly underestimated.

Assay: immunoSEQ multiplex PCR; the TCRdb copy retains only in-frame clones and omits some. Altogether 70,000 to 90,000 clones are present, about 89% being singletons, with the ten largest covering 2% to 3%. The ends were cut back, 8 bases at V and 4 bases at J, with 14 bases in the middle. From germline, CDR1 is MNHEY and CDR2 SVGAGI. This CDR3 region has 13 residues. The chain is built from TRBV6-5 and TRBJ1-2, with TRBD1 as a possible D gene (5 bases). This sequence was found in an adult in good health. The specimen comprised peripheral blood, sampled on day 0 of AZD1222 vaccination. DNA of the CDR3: TGTGCCAGCGGAATGGCAGGGAGCTATGGCTACACCTTC. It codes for CASGMAGSYGYTF.